The following is a T cell receptor beta chain sequence with its context. This CDR3 is built from 13 residues. V lost 7 bases and J lost 4, with 13 bases in between. Germline V CDR1 and CDR2: MNHEY, SVGAGI. These data come from a study of PD-1 blockade in classical Hodgkin lymphoma. The protocol was immunoSEQ multiplex PCR, while the TCRdb copy is restricted to in-frame clones and leaves out a portion. Among 75,000 to 100,000 clones listed, 85% to 95% were seen once. As to time point: cycle 4 day 1 (C4D1), after less than 7 weeks of nivolumab. Every patient had relapsed following autologous stem cell transplantation, and cohorts differed in brentuximab vedotin exposure.

The chain recombines TRBV6-5 with TRBJ1-1; weak D call: TRBD1 (5 bases). Sequences were derived from peripheral blood mononuclear cells (PBMCs), sampled before the fourth cycle of nivolumab. The TCR originated in a human donor with classical Hodgkin lymphoma. CDR3 sequence (DNA): TGTGCCAGCAAGAGGGGTTTGAGCACTGAAGCTTTCTTT. Its translation is CASKRGLSTEAFF.